Sequencing of this T cell receptor (beta chain) was carried out in a study of blood T cell repertoires in COVID-19. Clones were sequenced by immunoSEQ multiplex PCR, and TCRdb holds only the in-frame ones, with some missing. The table lists about 380,000 clones, around 89% of them singletons. Germline V gene lookup returns CDR1 SGHNT and CDR2 YYREEE (reference sequence). The V end lost 4 bases, the J end lost 4 bases, and 11 bases lay between the germline ends. This CDR3 has 13 residues. This chain joins TRBV5-4 and TRBJ1-1; D not resolved. The receptor comes from a man aged 35 to 55 with acute or convalescent COVID-19. The sample taken for sequencing was peripheral blood. DNA of the CDR3: TGTGCCAGCAGCCTCATGGAGACCACTGAAGCTTTCTTT. Protein: CASSLMETTEAFF.